A selection of T cell receptor beta chains follows, all from one sample in a study of T-cell reconstitution after alpha-beta-depleted transplantation in children. Using its own MiXCR run on the PCR reads, TCRdb lists one record per CDR3 protein. Altogether more than 500,000 distinct CDR3 sequences are present, about 10% being singletons, with the ten largest covering about 15%. Sequencing was performed on PBMCs, mostly from graft donor cells, taken 180 days after TCRalphabeta/CD19-depleted stem cell transplant. These receptors came from a female patient between 2 and 15 years old who had a stem cell transplant for aplastic anemia, so the T cells may come from the graft donor. Both conserved end residues are trimmed from each CDR3.

V: TRBV5-1; CDR3: ASSLAAWDEQF
V: TRBV15; CDR3: ATSRATLAAYNEQF
V: TRBV21-1; CDR3: ASSKGTISQPNTEAF
V: TRBV29-1; CDR3: SVVSRTYNEQF
V: TRBV3-1; CDR3: ASTTSGYGYT
V: TRBV20-1; CDR3: SASSGGYT
V: TRBV12-3/TRBV12-4; CDR3: ASSLDSSSGANVLT
V: TRBV3-1; CDR3: ASSQGTGNEKLF
V: TRBV25-1; CDR3: ASSEYLFTDTQY
V: TRBV5-1; CDR3: ASSRPSGRSLWEELF
V: TRBV9; CDR3: ASSVGPSGGETQY
V: TRBV2; CDR3: ATSKLNTEAF
V: TRBV20-1; CDR3: SARDLAGGSTGELF
V: TRBV7-9; CDR3: ASSPYRGRKAASSYNEQF
V: TRBV7-2; CDR3: ASSGALNSYNEQF
V: TRBV18; CDR3: ASSPPGQRHGYT
V: TRBV28; CDR3: ASSWGTAYGYT
V: TRBV6-1; CDR3: ASSNNRAQNIQY
V: TRBV30; CDR3: AWSPTVQETQY
V: TRBV7-9; CDR3: ASSLDSGQGNTEAF
V: TRBV18; CDR3: ASSDGLRQETQY
V: TRBV28; CDR3: ASGQDEINSPLH
V: TRBV7-9; CDR3: ASSLNPSGEEEQF
V: TRBV29-1; CDR3: SVEGTGGSYEQY
V: TRBV29-1; CDR3: SVEGHGNTEAF
V: TRBV19; CDR3: ASSPGPGAGGNQPQH
V: TRBV12-3/TRBV12-4; CDR3: ASSPRALWTQY
V: TRBV28; CDR3: ASSFQGGFQPQH
V: TRBV28; CDR3: ASSWEREWGKNIQY
V: TRBV6-1; CDR3: ASSERETGFFMNTEAF
V: TRBV6-5; CDR3: ASSYQRFTDTQY
V: TRBV4-3; CDR3: ASSQVSGRSTDTQY
V: TRBV2; CDR3: ASNGGAKNIQY
V: TRBV6-2/TRBV6-3; CDR3: ASGLRGAGEQF
V: TRBV5-1; CDR3: ASSLGVDYNEQF
V: TRBV12-3/TRBV12-4; CDR3: ASTLDTKPQH
V: TRBV14; CDR3: ASSETVNYSPLH
V: TRBV7-2; CDR3: ASSFGTGNYNEQF
V: TRBV7-9; CDR3: ASSIRDTDSPLH
V: TRBV6-5; CDR3: ASSYSAGEAGANVLT
V: TRBV24-1; CDR3: ATSDHLLADWRGTGELF
V: TRBV12-3/TRBV12-4; CDR3: ASRLRESTEGSIQY
V: TRBV19; CDR3: ASTQGGPGN
V: TRBV12-3/TRBV12-4; CDR3: ASSLRVYEKLF
V: TRBV7-8; CDR3: ASSSGRLQETQY
V: TRBV7-9; CDR3: ASSHRTSGRNNEQF
V: TRBV20-1; CDR3: SQRTGPNYEQY